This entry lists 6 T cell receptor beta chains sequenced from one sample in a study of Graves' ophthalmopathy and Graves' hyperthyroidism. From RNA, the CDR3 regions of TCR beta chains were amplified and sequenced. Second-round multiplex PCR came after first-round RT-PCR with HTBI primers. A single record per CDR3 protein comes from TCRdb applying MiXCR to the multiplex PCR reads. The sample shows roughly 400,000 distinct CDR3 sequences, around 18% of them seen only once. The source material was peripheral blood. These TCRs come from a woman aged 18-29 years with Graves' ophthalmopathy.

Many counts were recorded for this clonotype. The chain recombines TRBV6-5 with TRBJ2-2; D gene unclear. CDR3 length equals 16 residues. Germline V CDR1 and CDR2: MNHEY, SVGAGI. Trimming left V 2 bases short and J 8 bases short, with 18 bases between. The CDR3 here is CASSYQGLPTVGELFF. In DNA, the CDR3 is TGTGCCAGCAGTTACCAAGGGCTACCCACGGTGGGGGAGCTGTTTTTT.

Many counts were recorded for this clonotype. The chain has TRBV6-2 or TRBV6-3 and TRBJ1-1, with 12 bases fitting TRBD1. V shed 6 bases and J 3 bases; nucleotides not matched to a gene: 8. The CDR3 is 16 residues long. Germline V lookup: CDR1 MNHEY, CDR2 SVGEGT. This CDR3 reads CASSPWGQGAHTEAFF. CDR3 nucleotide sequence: TGTGCCAGCAGCCCATGGGGACAGGGGGCCCACACTGAAGCTTTCTTT.

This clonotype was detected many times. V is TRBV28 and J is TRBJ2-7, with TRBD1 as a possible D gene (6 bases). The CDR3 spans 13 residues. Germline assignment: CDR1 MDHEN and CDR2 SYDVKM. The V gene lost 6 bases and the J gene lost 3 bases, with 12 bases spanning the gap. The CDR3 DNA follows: TGTGCCAGCAGGGTTGGACAGAACTACGAGCAGTACTTC. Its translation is CASRVGQNYEQYF.

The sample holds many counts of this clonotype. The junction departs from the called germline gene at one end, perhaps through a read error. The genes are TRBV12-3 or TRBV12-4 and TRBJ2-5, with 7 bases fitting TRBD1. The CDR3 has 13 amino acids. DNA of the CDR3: TGTGCCAGCAGCTTAGACAGGGTAGAGACCCAGTACTTC. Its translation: CASSLDRVETQYF.

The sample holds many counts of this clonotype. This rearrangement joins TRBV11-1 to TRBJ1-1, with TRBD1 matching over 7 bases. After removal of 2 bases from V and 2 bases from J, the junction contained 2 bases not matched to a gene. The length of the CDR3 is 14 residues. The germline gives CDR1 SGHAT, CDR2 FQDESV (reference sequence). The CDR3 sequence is CASSLRGPNTEAFF. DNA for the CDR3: TGTGCCAGCAGCTTAAGGGGGCCAAACACTGAAGCTTTCTTT.

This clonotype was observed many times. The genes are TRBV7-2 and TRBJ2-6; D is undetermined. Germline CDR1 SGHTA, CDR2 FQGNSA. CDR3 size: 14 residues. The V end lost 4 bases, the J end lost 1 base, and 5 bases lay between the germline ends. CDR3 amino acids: CASSSRSGANVLTF. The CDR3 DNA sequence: TGTGCCAGCAGCTCACGATCTGGGGCCAACGTCCTGACTTTC.